This T cell receptor (beta chain) was documented in a study of T cell repertoires in cytomegalovirus infection. Trimming cost V 4 bases and J 2 bases, with 15 bases left between them. The CDR3 runs 15 residues. Via MiXCR, TCRdb re-called the reads, giving one row per CDR3 protein. The sample contains some 400,000 distinct CDR3 sequences, approximately 30% of which appear only once. This clonotype was seen repeatedly, ten times or more. This chain connects TRBV12-3 or TRBV12-4 to TRBJ2-7; D is uncertain. The source is a human donor in good health (CMV status not recorded). Some clones in this sample may be carry-over from other donors' samples. Sample: PBMCs. The CDR3 DNA reads TGTGCCAGCAGTTCCCAATGGGGTCCCACCTACGAGCAGTACTTC. This codes for CASSSQWGPTYEQYF.